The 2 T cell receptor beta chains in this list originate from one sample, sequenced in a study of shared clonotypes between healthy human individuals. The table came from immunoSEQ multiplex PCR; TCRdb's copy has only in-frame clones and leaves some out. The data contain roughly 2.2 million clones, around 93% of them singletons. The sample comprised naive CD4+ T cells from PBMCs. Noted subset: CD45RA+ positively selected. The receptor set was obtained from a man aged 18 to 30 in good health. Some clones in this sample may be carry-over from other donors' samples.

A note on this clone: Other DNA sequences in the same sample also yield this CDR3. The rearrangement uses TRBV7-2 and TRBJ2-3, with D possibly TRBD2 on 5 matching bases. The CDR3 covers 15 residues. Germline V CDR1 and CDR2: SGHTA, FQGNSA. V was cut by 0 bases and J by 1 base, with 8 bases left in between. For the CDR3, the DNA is TGTGCCAGCAGCTTAGCGCTGAGGGGCACAGATACGCAGTATTTT. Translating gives CASSLALRGTDTQYF.

This CDR3 is CASNPGGAGNTGELFF. CDR3 in DNA: TGTGCCAGCAACCCGGGGGGAGCAGGGAACACCGGGGAGCTGTTTTTT. The chain combines TRBV7-3 with TRBJ2-2; 7 nucleotides agree with TRBD2. The V gene end was trimmed by 7 bases and the J gene end by 1 base; junction bases not matched to a gene: 9. There are 16 residues in the CDR3. Germline values: CDR1 SGHTA, CDR2 FQGTGA. The full variable domain, its missing parts supplied by reference TRBV7-3 and TRBJ2-2, is GAGVSQTPSNKVTEKGKYVELRCDPISGHTALYWYRQSLGQGPEFLIYFQGTGAADDSGLPNDRFFAVRPEGSVSTLKIQRTERGDSAVYLCASNPGGAGNTGELFFGEGSRLTVL.